This TCR beta chain was sequenced during a study of T cell responses to AZD1222 COVID-19 vaccine (dated by TCRdb to the early 2020s). With respect to the entire study: AZD1222 recipients whose second dose came at about 4 weeks and those whose second dose came at about 12 weeks were combined into one group, since spike-specific TCR depth and breadth did not differ between the two schedules. A total of around 240 trial participants underwent TCR sequencing, of whom about 200 had received two doses of AZD1222 and about 26 had received two doses of the MenACWY control vaccine. Enrollment into the trials was organized by age into subgroups of 18-55, 56-69 and 70-plus years, and those subgroups contained roughly 150, 30 and 60 TCR-sequenced participants, respectively.

The CDR3 regions of human TCRbeta chains were subjected to immunosequencing. Per the authors' processing: TCRs in the repertoires were matched against a reference library of SARS-CoV-2-specific TCRs that had been generated with the MIRA antigen-specificity platform. Breadth was defined as the fraction of unique TCRs that were SARS-CoV-2-associated. Depth was defined as the fraction of total T cells that were SARS-CoV-2-associated. Each spike-specific TCR was assigned to its reactive spike region and to a CD4 or CD8 class using the MIRA data. Log10-transformed breadth and depth values were compared by one-way ANOVA with Sidak's multiple comparisons tests. Held by TCRdb, this immuneACCESS table contains in-frame sequences only and omits some clones. Under half of the omission traces to an unresolved V gene where checked; the cause of the rest is unknown. The V and J calls and the clone size are those of that table, but D and trimming were determined from the DNA. The sample contains around 130,000 clones, 80% to 90% of them found a single time. The ten most abundant clones make up approximately 8.8% of the sample.

The study at large found these results: Participants were mostly white British, with more females than males. The authors suggested clonal diversity may have been underestimated. In the small 56-69-year group, the increase in depth fell short of significance, most likely because of low power. The whole spike protein was spanned by vaccine-associated CD4 TCRs, and dominant responses were seen in regions 160-218 and 743-854. Only a handful of AZD1222 recipients were SARS-CoV-2 seropositive at baseline, limiting conclusions about previously exposed vaccinees. A significant rise in spike-specific TCR breadth and depth was observed after two AZD1222 doses relative to day 0 and relative to MenACWY recipients. Because no day 14 peak-response samples were available, the repertoires could be characterized only after the peak T cell response. Nearly half of unique spike-specific TCRs reportedly recognized epitopes outside regions mutated in the B.1.351 and B.1.1.7 variants.

Concerning this clone itself: Its specific antigen is unknown. No clone much larger than this one lies a single base away; base qualities are absent.

Sample time point, as interpreted from the label and publication: baseline before first vaccination. Vaccinee samples came from UK trials COV001 and COV002, including a single-blind randomized controlled phase 2/3 trial of AZD1222 (ChAdOx1 nCoV-19) in healthy adults. For TCRbeta chain sequencing, PBMC samples from trial participants were taken at day 0 and at day 28 after the second dose. V is trimmed back by 9 bases and J by 7 bases, and the junction contains 14 bases that no gene match accounts for. There are 14 amino acids in the CDR3, from cysteine to phenylalanine inclusive. Only CDR3 DNA remains: 42 bases, in frame from the first base. Looking up the germline V gene (reference sequence) yields CDR1 LNHDA and CDR2 SQIVND.

The rearranged segments are TRBV19 and TRBJ2-7, with 8 bases aligning to TRBD2. The input for sequencing was peripheral blood, taken on day 0 of AZD1222 vaccination. The receptor's source is an adult in good health. The CDR3: CASKTNSGTEEQYF. The nucleotide sequence reads TGTGCCAGCAAAACTAATAGCGGGACGGAGGAGCAGTACTTC.